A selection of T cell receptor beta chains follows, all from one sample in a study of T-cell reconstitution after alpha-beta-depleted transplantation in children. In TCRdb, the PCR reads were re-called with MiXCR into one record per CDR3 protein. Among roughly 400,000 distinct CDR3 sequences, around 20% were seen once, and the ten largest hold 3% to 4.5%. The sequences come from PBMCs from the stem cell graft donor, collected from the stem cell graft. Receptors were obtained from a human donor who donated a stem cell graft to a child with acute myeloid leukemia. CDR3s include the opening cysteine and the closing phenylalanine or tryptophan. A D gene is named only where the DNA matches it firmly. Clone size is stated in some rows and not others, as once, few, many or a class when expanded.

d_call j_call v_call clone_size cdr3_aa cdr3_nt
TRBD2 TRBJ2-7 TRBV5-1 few CASSSGLAGSSYEQYF TGCGCCAGCAGCTCGGGACTAGCGGGAAGTTCCTACGAGCAGTACTTC
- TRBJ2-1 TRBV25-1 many CASSEGMRLNEQFF TGTGCCAGCAGTGAGGGAATGCGGTTGAATGAGCAGTTCTTC
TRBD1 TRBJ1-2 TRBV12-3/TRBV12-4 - CASSLTDRGPGQYTF TGTGCCAGCAGTTTAACGGACAGGGGACCTGGCCAGTACACCTTC
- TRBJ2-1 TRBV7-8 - CASSQGAWSSYNEQFF TGTGCCAGCAGCCAAGGGGCGTGGAGCTCCTACAATGAGCAGTTCTTC
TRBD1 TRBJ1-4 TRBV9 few CASSARDRPNEKLFF TGTGCCAGCAGCGCCAGGGACAGACCTAATGAAAAACTGTTTTTT
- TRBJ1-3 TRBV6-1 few CASSPRGAHSGNTIYF TGTGCCAGCAGTCCCCGGGGGGCACACTCTGGAAACACCATATATTTT
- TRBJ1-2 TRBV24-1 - CATSDQATYYGYTF TGTGCCACCAGTGATCAAGCCACTTACTATGGCTACACCTTC
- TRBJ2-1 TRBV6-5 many CASSQRNEQFF TGCGCCAGCAGCCAGAGGAATGAGCAGTTCTTC
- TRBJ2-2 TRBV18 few CASSPAPPTGELFF TGTGCCAGCTCACCCGCACCGCCAACCGGGGAGCTGTTTTTT
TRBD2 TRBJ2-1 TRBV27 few CASSLERELLGDEQFF TGTGCCAGCAGTCTCGAGCGGGAGCTATTGGGGGATGAGCAGTTCTTC
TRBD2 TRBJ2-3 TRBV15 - CATSIGLAGTFTDTQYF TGTGCCACCAGCATCGGACTAGCGGGGACCTTCACAGATACGCAGTATTTT
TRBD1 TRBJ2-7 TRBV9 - CASSAGQGGSYEQYF TGTGCCAGCAGCGCCGGACAGGGGGGCTCCTACGAGCAGTACTTC